The T cell receptor beta chain under discussion was sequenced for a study of T cell changes during pregnancy in multiple sclerosis. The germline V gene has CDR1 SGHRS and CDR2 YFSETQ. The CDR3 has 15 residues. Unmatched junction bases numbered 8, after V lost 5 bases and J lost 2 bases. Repertoires were generated with immunoSEQ multiplex PCR, while TCRdb's copy carries only in-frame clones and drops some. The profile shows 90,000 to 120,000 clones, 94% of them singletons. This clone was counted between two and nine times. This sequence was found in a female donor with multiple sclerosis, enrolled in a pregnancy study. Specimen: peripheral blood, collected before pregnancy. V and J are TRBV5-1 and TRBJ2-3; 7 bases match TRBD1. The CDR3 region has the DNA TGCGCCAGCAGTAACCCGACAGGGCTCACAGATACGCAGTATTTT. Its protein is CASSNPTGLTDTQYF.